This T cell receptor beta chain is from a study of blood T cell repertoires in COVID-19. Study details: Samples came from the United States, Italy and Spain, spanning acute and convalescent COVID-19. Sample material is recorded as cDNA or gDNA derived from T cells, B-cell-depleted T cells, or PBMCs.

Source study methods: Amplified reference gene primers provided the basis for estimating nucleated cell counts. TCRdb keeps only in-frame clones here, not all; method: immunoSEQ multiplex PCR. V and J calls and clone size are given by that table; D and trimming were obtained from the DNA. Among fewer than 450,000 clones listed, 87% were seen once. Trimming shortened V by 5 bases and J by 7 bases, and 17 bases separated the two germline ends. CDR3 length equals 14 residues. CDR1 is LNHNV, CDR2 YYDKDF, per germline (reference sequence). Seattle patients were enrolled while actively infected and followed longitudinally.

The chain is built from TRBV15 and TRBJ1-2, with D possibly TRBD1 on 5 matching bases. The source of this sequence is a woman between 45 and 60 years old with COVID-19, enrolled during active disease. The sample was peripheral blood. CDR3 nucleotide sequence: TGTGCCACCAGCTGGGGAGGGGTCGTGGGTGGCTACACCTTC. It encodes CATSWGGVVGGYTF.